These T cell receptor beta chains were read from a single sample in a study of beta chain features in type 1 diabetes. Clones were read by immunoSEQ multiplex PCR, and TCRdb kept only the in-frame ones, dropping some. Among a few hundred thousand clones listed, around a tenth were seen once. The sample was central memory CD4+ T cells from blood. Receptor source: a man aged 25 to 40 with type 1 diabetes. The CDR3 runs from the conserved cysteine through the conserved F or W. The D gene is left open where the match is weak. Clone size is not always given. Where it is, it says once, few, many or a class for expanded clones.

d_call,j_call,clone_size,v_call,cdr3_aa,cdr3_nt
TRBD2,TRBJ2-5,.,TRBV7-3,CASSFSCIGTSGSQETQYF,TGTGCCAGCAGCTTTAGCTGTATTGGTACTAGCGGGAGTCAAGAGACCCAGTACTTC
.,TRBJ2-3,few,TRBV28,CASSLSGLSTDTQYF,TGTGCCAGCAGTTTATCTGGACTAAGCACAGATACGCAGTATTTT
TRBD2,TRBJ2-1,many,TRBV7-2,CASYRTSGRADNEQFF,TGTGCCAGTTACAGGACTAGCGGGAGGGCCGACAATGAGCAGTTCTTC
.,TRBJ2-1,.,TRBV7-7,CASSLGGSGAYNEQFF,TGTGCCAGCAGCTTAGGTGGTAGCGGAGCGTACAATGAGCAGTTCTTC
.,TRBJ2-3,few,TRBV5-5,CASSLGASGTDTQYF,TGTGCCAGCAGCCTGGGGGCTAGCGGCACAGATACGCAGTATTTT
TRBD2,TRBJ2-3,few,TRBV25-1,CASSEAGERTDTQYF,TGTGCCAGCAGTGAAGCGGGAGAGAGGACAGATACGCAGTATTTT
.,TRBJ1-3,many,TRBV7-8,CASSLARQLSGNTIYF,TGTGCCAGCAGCTTAGCGAGACAGCTTTCTGGAAACACCATATATTTT
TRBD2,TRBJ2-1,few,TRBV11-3,CASSLDRTSEQFF,TGTGCCAGCAGCTTAGATCGGACTAGCGAGCAGTTCTTC
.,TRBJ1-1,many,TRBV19,CASSLDAGAGTEAFF,TGTGCCAGTAGTCTCGACGCGGGGGCCGGCACTGAAGCTTTCTTT
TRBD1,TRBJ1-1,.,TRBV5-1,CASRLFTGETTEAFF,TGCGCCAGCAGATTATTTACAGGGGAGACCACTGAAGCTTTCTTT
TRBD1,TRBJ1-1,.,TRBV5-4,CASSFQGQGVTEAFF,TGTGCCAGCAGCTTTCAGGGACAGGGAGTCACTGAAGCTTTCTTT
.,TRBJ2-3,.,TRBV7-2,CASSLAPTDTQYF,TGTGCCAGCAGCTTAGCGCCCACAGATACGCAGTATTTT
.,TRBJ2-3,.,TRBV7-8,CASSPEAGTDTQYF,TGTGCCAGCAGCCCTGAGGCGGGAACAGATACGCAGTATTTT
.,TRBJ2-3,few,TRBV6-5,CASSYRGRTDTQYF,TGTGCCAGCAGTTATCGGGGGCGCACAGATACGCAGTATTTT
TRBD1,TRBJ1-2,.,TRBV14,CASSQTRGTNYGYTF,TGTGCCAGCAGCCAAACCAGGGGGACTAACTATGGCTACACCTTC
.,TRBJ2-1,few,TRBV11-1,CASSYRARAEGEQFF,TGTGCCAGCAGCTACCGGGCCCGGGCAGAGGGTGAGCAGTTCTTC
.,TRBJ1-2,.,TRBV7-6,CASSMSRSGRGYTF,TGTGCCAGCAGCATGAGCAGGAGCGGACGGGGCTACACCTTC
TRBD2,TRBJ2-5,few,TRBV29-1,CSVSRLAQETQYF,TGCAGCGTTTCCCGACTAGCTCAAGAGACCCAGTACTTC
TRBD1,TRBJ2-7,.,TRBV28,CASSPPGQRTYEQYF,TGTGCCAGCAGTCCCCCGGGACAGCGAACCTACGAGCAGTACTTC
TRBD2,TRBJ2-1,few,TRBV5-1,CASSPTSGSRDEQFF,TGCGCCAGCAGCCCTACTAGCGGGAGTAGGGATGAGCAGTTCTTC
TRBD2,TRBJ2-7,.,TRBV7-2,CASNKGLAGRWAYEQYF,TGTGCCAGCAACAAGGGACTAGCGGGGAGATGGGCCTACGAGCAGTACTTC
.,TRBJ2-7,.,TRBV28,CASSTQGEGRHEQYF,TGTGCCAGCAGTACCCAGGGAGAGGGTCGCCACGAGCAGTACTTC
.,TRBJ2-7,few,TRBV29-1,CSGLEGASYEQYF,TGCAGCGGGCTTGAGGGAGCCTCCTACGAGCAGTACTTC
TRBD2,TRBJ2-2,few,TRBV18,CASSPPSGSSGELFF,TGTGCCAGCTCACCACCCAGCGGGAGTAGTGGGGAGCTGTTTTTT